This T cell receptor beta chain is drawn from a study of cytomegalovirus exposure and HLA in healthy donors. CDR3 size: 16 residues. The germline V gene has CDR1 SNHLY and CDR2 FYNNEI. J lost 1 base, V lost 6 bases, and 9 bases had no gene match. The PCR employed 60 Vbeta primers together with 13 Jbeta primers. TCRdb's table, derived via immunoSEQ multiplex PCR, lists solely in-frame clones and lacks some. The data hold approximately 150,000 clones, with approximately 80% observed a single time. The chain joins TRBV2 to TRBJ1-1; 9 positions agree with TRBD1. Specimen: PBMCs. This sequence was found in a woman aged 40 to 50 in good health and CMV-seropositive. CDR3 coding DNA: TGTGCCAGCAGATTAATCACGGGACAGGGGAACACTGAAGCTTTCTTT. Translation: CASRLITGQGNTEAFF.